These 25 T cell receptor beta chains originate from one sample sequenced in a study of blood T cell repertoires in COVID-19. The method was immunoSEQ multiplex PCR; TCRdb's version includes in-frame clones alone and lacks a portion of them. Here the sample spans approximately 210,000 clones, less than 90% being singletons. The sample comprised peripheral blood. The receptors here all came from a man aged 65-85 years with acute or convalescent COVID-19.

This chain connects TRBV5-5 to TRBJ2-4, with TRBD2 matching over 16 bases. Trimming removed 0 bases from V and 0 bases from J; junction bases left unmatched: 6. Per germline, CDR1 SGHKS and CDR2 YYEKEE (reference sequence). The CDR3 is made up of 20 amino acids. DNA for the CDR3: TGTGCCAGCAGCTTGGAGGGACTAGCGGGAGGGCCCTTAGCCAAAAACATTCAGTACTTC. This gives the protein CASSLEGLAGGPLAKNIQYF.

The V and J genes are TRBV6-5 and TRBJ2-3; possibly TRBD1 for D (5 bases). V shed 9 bases and J shed 1 base, with 14 bases lying between them. Germline CDR1 is MNHEY and CDR2 is SVGAGI. CDR3 length equals 14 residues. The CDR3 DNA reads TGTGCCAGTGCCCAGGGCCGGGGCACAGATACGCAGTATTTT. This translates into CASAQGRGTDTQYF.

DNA of the CDR3: TGTGCCAGCAGGGACAGGATAAATTCACCCCTCCACTTT. It codes for CASRDRINSPLHF. This rearrangement joins TRBV12-3 or TRBV12-4 to TRBJ1-6, with 7 positions matching TRBD1. The CDR3 is 13 residues long. J lost 7 bases, V lost 6 bases, and 3 bases had no gene match.

The chain has TRBV14 and TRBJ1-1, with 7 positions matching TRBD1. Per germline, CDR1 SGHDN and CDR2 FVKESK. This CDR3 is 17 amino acids long. Germline trimming cut 2 bases from V and 6 bases from J; bases unmatched to any gene: 15. The CDR3 loop reads CASSQLDREKEGSEAFF. Written as DNA, the CDR3 is TGTGCCAGCAGCCAATTAGACAGGGAAAAGGAGGGGTCTGAAGCTTTCTTT.

The rearrangement joins TRBV18 to TRBJ2-2; D might be TRBD2 (5 bases). CDR3 length equals 17 residues. The germline V gene encodes CDR1 KGHSH and CDR2 LQKENI. V gave up 4 bases and J gave up 2 bases, with 17 bases separating them. This CDR3 reads CASSQNRGKRNTGELFF. In DNA form, the CDR3 reads TGTGCCAGCTCACAAAACCGAGGGAAGAGAAACACCGGGGAGCTGTTTTTT.

The V call is TRBV10-3, the J call TRBJ2-7; 7 bases match TRBD1. Germline CDR1 ENHRY, CDR2 SYGVKD. V trimming: 7 bases; J trimming: 6 bases; junction bases outside the gene matches: 12. The CDR3 is 14 residues long. CDR3 DNA sequence: TGTGCCATCAATCCGGGACAGCCTGACCTCGAGCAGTACTTC. Translation: CAINPGQPDLEQYF.

J is TRBJ2-7 and V is TRBV15, with 7 nucleotides matching TRBD1. Germline loops: CDR1 LNHNV, CDR2 YYDKDF (reference sequence). The CDR3 sequence is 14 residues long. With 2 bases clipped from V and 5 bases from J, the junction kept 6 bases outside the gene matches. The CDR3 DNA follows: TGTGCCACCAGCAGAACTGCACAGGGGAACGAGCAGTACTTC. Its translation: CATSRTAQGNEQYF.

This clone has only a few counts. V is TRBV19 and J is TRBJ2-1; 10 nucleotides match TRBD2. This CDR3 has 15 amino acids. After removal of 7 bases from V and 15 bases from J, the junction contained 18 bases not matched to a gene. Germline CDR1 LNHDA, CDR2 SQIVND (reference sequence). The CDR3 region is CASTKWGLALHRTFF. The CDR3 region has the DNA TGTGCCAGTACTAAGTGGGGACTAGCGCTACATCGGACGTTCTTC.

Turning to this clone: Other DNA sequences of this sample code for an identical CDR3. The chain has TRBV19 and TRBJ2-1; 10 nucleotides match TRBD2. Trimming cost V 3 bases and J 2 bases; bases outside gene matches: 4. The germline V gene encodes CDR1 LNHDA and CDR2 SQIVND (reference sequence). The CDR3 sequence is 16 residues long. This chain's CDR3 is CASSILAGATYNEQFF. The CDR3, as DNA: TGTGCCAGTAGTATTCTAGCGGGAGCGACCTACAATGAGCAGTTCTTC. The variable domain in full, with the rest retrieved from reference TRBV19 and TRBJ2-1, is DGGITQSPKYLFRKEGQNVTLSCEQNLNHDAMYWYRQDPGQGLRLIYYSQIVNDFQKGDIAEGYSVSREKKESFPLTVTSAQKNPTAFYLCASSILAGATYNEQFFGPGTRLTVL.

This clone was detected only once. This chain joins TRBV5-5 and TRBJ2-5, with D perhaps matching TRBD1 (7 bases). V lost 3 bases to trimming and J lost 5 bases, with 11 bases between them. The CDR3 totals 13 residues. Germline V gene data show CDR1 as SGHKS and CDR2 as YYEKEE (reference sequence). The CDR3 nucleotides read TGTGCCAGCAGCTGGTCAGGGGGGGAGACCCAGTACTTC. Translating gives CASSWSGGETQYF.

V is TRBV2 and J is TRBJ2-5; 8 positions agree with TRBD2. This CDR3 is 13 amino acids long. Unmatched junction bases numbered 7, after V lost 8 bases and J lost 5 bases. Germline V CDR1 and CDR2: SNHLY, FYNNEI. CDR3 DNA sequence: TGTGCCAGCGAACTAGCGGAGGGGGAGACCCAGTACTTC. It yields the protein CASELAEGETQYF.

This chain links TRBV6-5 with TRBJ1-4, with D maybe TRBD1 (5 bases). The CDR3 is 15 amino acids. V lost 7 bases and J 7 bases, leaving 19 bases between the germline ends. Per germline, CDR1 MNHEY and CDR2 SVGAGI. The CDR3 is CASNQLQGGSEKLFF. CDR3 bases: TGTGCCAGCAACCAACTCCAGGGCGGATCTGAAAAACTGTTTTTT.

The V gene is TRBV7-9, the J gene TRBJ1-1; TRBD1 matches 8 bases. The length of the CDR3 is 13 residues. Trimming took 5 bases from V and 6 from J; bases not matched to a gene: 5. From germline, CDR1 is SEHNR and CDR2 FQNEAQ (reference sequence). The CDR3 region has the DNA TGTGCCAGCAGCGCGGACAGGGAGGCTGAAGCTTTCTTT. Its protein is CASSADREAEAFF.

The chain couples TRBV2 to TRBJ1-2, with D tentatively TRBD1 (6 bases). Trimming took 6 bases from V and 4 from J, leaving 12 bases between them. CDR1 is SNHLY, CDR2 FYNNEI, per germline. The CDR3 runs 13 residues. CDR3 in amino acids: CASRAGQPYGYTF. The CDR3 DNA reads TGTGCCAGCAGGGCAGGACAGCCCTATGGCTACACCTTC. The complete variable domain, with remaining parts taken from reference TRBV2 and TRBJ1-2, reads EPEVTQTPSHQVTQMGQEVILRCVPISNHLYFYWYRQILGQKVEFLVSFYNNEISEKSEIFDDQFSVERPDGSNFTLKIRSTKLEDSAMYFCASRAGQPYGYTFGSGTRLTVV.

The V gene is TRBV28, the J gene TRBJ1-1; weak D call: TRBD1 (6 bases). Trimming shortened V by 5 bases and J by 7 bases, and 17 bases separated the two germline ends. The V gene's germline CDR1 is MDHEN and CDR2 SYDVKM. The CDR3 is 14 residues long. CDR3 in amino acids: CASSVAGGGIEAFF. The DNA for the CDR3 is TGTGCCAGCAGTGTGGCAGGCGGGGGCATTGAAGCTTTCTTT.

This clone was seen more than once but under ten times. The chain carries TRBV28 and TRBJ1-1; TRBD1 matches at 7 bases. The CDR3 sequence is 13 residues long. J was trimmed by 11 bases and V by 6 bases; bases with no gene match: 12. Germline lookup yields CDR1 MDHEN and CDR2 SYDVKM. This chain's CDR3 is CASSINRDSHAFF. CDR3 coding DNA: TGTGCCAGCAGCATTAACCGGGACAGCCACGCTTTCTTT.

The V and J genes are TRBV11-3 and TRBJ2-7, with D perhaps matching TRBD2 (5 bases). The V gene lost 5 bases and the J gene lost 7 bases, with 15 bases spanning the gap. From germline, CDR1 is SGHNT and CDR2 YENEEA. The CDR3 totals 13 residues. The CDR3, as DNA: TGTGCCAGCAGCCCTGGGCCCTCGGGAGAGCAGTACTTC. It codes for CASSPGPSGEQYF.

CDR3 DNA: TGTGCCAGCAGCTTAGTCCTAGCGGGGTTAATGAGCTCCTACAATGAGCAGTTCTTC. Translated, it gives CASSLVLAGLMSSYNEQFF. V is TRBV7-9 and J is TRBJ2-1; 9 bases are shared with TRBD2. This CDR3 region has 19 residues. Germline-derived CDR1 and CDR2 are SEHNR and FQNEAQ (reference sequence). The V gene end was trimmed by 1 base and the J gene end by 0 bases; junction bases not matched to a gene: 10. Drawing the rest from reference TRBV7-9 and TRBJ2-1, the complete variable domain is DTGVSQNPRHKITKRGQNVTFRCDPISEHNRLYWYRQTLGQGPEFLTYFQNEAQLEKSRLLSDRFSAERPKGSFSTLEIQRTEQGDSAMYLCASSLVLAGLMSSYNEQFFGPGTRLTVL.

The gene calls are TRBV5-1 and TRBJ1-2; TRBD1 is a possible D gene (5 bases). Looked up from germline, CDR1 is SGHRS and CDR2 is YFSETQ. Trimming pared 3 bases from V and 2 bases from J, leaving 14 bases between. This CDR3 has 15 residues. CDR3 amino acids: CASSWTEGVNYGYTF. DNA for the CDR3: TGCGCCAGCAGCTGGACGGAAGGGGTGAACTATGGCTACACCTTC. Looking up the rest from reference TRBV5-1 and TRBJ1-2 gives the full variable domain: KAGVTQTPRYLIKTRGQQVTLSCSPISGHRSVSWYQQTPGQGLQFLFEYFSETQRNKGNFPGRFSGRQFSNSRSEMNVSTLELGDSALYLCASSWTEGVNYGYTFGSGTRLTVV.

This chain links TRBV6-6 with TRBJ2-7; 11 positions match TRBD1. CDR3 length: 15 residues. The V gene end was trimmed by 5 bases and the J gene end by 3 bases; junction bases not matched to a gene: 6. Germline V gives CDR1 MNHNY, CDR2 SVGAGI (reference sequence). The DNA of the CDR3 is TGTGCCAGCAGTGCCGTAGGGACAGGGGGCTACGAGCAGTACTTC. This encodes CASSAVGTGGYEQYF.

This clone was found once. The rearrangement links TRBV7-9 to TRBJ2-2; 7 bases line up with TRBD1. The V gene end was trimmed by 5 bases and the J gene end by 7 bases; junction bases not matched to a gene: 10. Germline V gives CDR1 SEHNR, CDR2 FQNEAQ (reference sequence). The CDR3 is made up of 15 amino acids. CDR3 nucleotides: TGTGCCAGCAGCCCGGACAGGAGATGGGACGGGGAGCTGTTTTTT. Protein product: CASSPDRRWDGELFF.

The chain links TRBV10-3 to TRBJ2-1, with 11 positions matching TRBD2. The germline V gene has CDR1 ENHRY and CDR2 SYGVKD. The CDR3 length is 14 residues. V shed 2 bases and J 7 bases; nucleotides not matched to a gene: 1. This chain's CDR3 is CAISEASGRNEQFF. In DNA form, the CDR3 reads TGTGCCATCAGTGAGGCTAGCGGGAGGAATGAGCAGTTCTTC.

The count of this clone is one. The chain has TRBV7-9 and TRBJ1-1; 8 bases map to TRBD1. The V and J ends lost 5 bases and 5 bases, in that order; junction bases with no gene match: 4. The CDR3 extends over 13 amino acids. Germline assignment: CDR1 SEHNR and CDR2 FQNEAQ (reference sequence). The CDR3 here is CASSPRQGTEAFF. The CDR3 coding sequence is TGTGCCAGCAGCCCTAGACAGGGGACTGAAGCTTTCTTT. The whole variable domain, remainder taken from reference TRBV7-9 and TRBJ1-1, is DTGVSQNPRHKITKRGQNVTFRCDPISEHNRLYWYRQTLGQGPEFLTYFQNEAQLEKSRLLSDRFSAERPKGSFSTLEIQRTEQGDSAMYLCASSPRQGTEAFFGQGTRLTVV.

V and J are TRBV2 and TRBJ2-3; TRBD1 matches 8 bases. Trimming removed 6 bases from V and 0 bases from J; junction bases left unmatched: 8. This CDR3 comprises 16 residues. The germline V gene encodes CDR1 SNHLY and CDR2 FYNNEI. In DNA, the CDR3 is TGTGCCAGCAGGGGGCTTCAGGGGGCTAGCACAGATACGCAGTATTTT. Amino acids: CASRGLQGASTDTQYF.

V is TRBV5-6 and J is TRBJ1-2; 8 bases are a match to TRBD1. CDR3 size: 14 residues. V was clipped by 3 bases and J by 2 bases; unmatched bases: 3. Germline lookup yields CDR1 SGHDT and CDR2 YYEEEE. CDR3 in amino acids: CASSWGQANYGYTF. The CDR3 DNA is TGTGCCAGCAGCTGGGGACAGGCGAACTATGGCTACACCTTC. Drawing the rest from reference TRBV5-6 and TRBJ1-2, the complete variable domain is DAGVTQSPTHLIKTRGQQVTLRCSPKSGHDTVSWYQQALGQGPQFIFQYYEEEERQRGNFPDRFSGHQFPNYSSELNVNALLLGDSALYLCASSWGQANYGYTFGSGTRLTVV.